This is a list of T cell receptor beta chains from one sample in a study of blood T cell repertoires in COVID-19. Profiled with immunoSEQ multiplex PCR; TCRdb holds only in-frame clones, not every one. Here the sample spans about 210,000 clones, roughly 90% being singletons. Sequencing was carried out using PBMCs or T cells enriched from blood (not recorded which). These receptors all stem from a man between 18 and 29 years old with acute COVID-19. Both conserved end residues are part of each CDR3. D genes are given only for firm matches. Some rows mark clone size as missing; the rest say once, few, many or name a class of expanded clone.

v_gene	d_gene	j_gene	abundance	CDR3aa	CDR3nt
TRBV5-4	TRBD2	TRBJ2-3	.	CASSPGLAAFLSTDTQYF	TGTGCCAGCAGCCCTGGACTAGCGGCCTTTCTTAGCACAGATACGCAGTATTTT
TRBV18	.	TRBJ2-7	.	CASSPPSSYEQYF	TGTGCCAGCTCACCACCGAGCTCCTACGAGCAGTACTTC
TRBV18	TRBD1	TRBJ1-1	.	CASSPPTGPEAFF	TGTGCCAGCTCACCGCCGACAGGGCCTGAAGCTTTCTTT
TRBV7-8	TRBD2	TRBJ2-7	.	CASSPGLAGGSEQYF	TGTGCCAGCAGCCCCGGACTAGCGGGAGGAAGCGAGCAGTACTTC
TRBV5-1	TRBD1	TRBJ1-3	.	CASRPGTAGNTIYF	TGCGCCAGCAGACCCGGGACAGCCGGAAACACCATATATTTT
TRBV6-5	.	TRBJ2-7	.	CASRLSYEQYF	TGTGCCAGCAGACTGAGCTACGAGCAGTACTTC
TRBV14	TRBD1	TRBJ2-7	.	CASRDRSSYEQYF	TGTGCCAGCAGGGACAGGTCCTCCTACGAGCAGTACTTC
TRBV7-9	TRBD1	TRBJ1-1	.	CASSPIGTGSTEAFF	TGTGCCAGCAGCCCAATCGGGACAGGGAGCACTGAAGCTTTCTTT
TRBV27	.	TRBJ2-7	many	CASSFHPQREQYF	TGTGCCAGCAGTTTCCATCCCCAGCGCGAGCAGTACTTC
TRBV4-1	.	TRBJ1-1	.	CASSQGDMLNTEAFF	TGCGCCAGCAGCCAGGGAGACATGCTGAACACTGAAGCTTTCTTT
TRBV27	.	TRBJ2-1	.	CASSLSRATVEGDEQFF	TGTGCCAGCAGTTTATCGAGGGCTACCGTTGAAGGAGACGAGCAGTTCTTC
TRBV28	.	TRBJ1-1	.	CASSLGSATNTEAFF	TGTGCCAGCAGTTTAGGGTCAGCGACGAACACTGAAGCTTTCTTT
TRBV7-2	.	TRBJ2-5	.	CASSPSQETQYF	TGTGCCAGCAGCCCCTCCCAAGAGACCCAGTACTTC
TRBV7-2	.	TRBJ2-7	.	CASSLDPSYEQYF	TGTGCCAGCAGCTTAGATCCTAGCTACGAGCAGTACTTC
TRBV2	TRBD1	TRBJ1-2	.	CASSRTGDRYANYGYTF	TGTGCCAGCAGCCGGACAGGGGACCGCTATGCTAACTATGGCTACACCTTC
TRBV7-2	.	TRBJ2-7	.	CASSLKKDSEQYF	TGTGCCAGCAGCTTAAAGAAGGACAGCGAGCAGTACTTC
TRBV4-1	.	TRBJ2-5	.	CASSLLLAQETQYF	TGCGCCAGCAGCCTACTCCTCGCCCAAGAGACCCAGTACTTC
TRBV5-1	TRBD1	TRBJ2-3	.	CASTPRAGQGTDTQYF	TGCGCCAGCACCCCCCGCGCGGGACAGGGCACAGATACGCAGTATTTT
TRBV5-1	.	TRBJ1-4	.	CASSSHYKNEKLFF	TGCGCCAGCAGCTCACACTACAAGAATGAAAAACTGTTTTTT
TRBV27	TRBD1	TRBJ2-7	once	CASSPGGEQYF	TGTGCCAGCAGTCCAGGGGGCGAGCAGTACTTC
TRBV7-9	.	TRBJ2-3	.	CASSLVGDLTDTQYF	TGTGCCAGCAGCTTAGTGGGCGATCTGACAGATACGCAGTATTTT
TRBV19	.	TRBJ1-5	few	CASSMQGDGQPQHF	TGTGCCAGTAGTATGCAGGGCGATGGTCAGCCCCAGCATTTT
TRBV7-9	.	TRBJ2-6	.	CASSANQGRARPGANVLTF	TGTGCCAGCAGCGCCAACCAGGGGCGAGCTAGGCCTGGGGCCAACGTCCTGACTTTC
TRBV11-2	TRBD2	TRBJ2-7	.	CASSSRGTLGLASYEQYF	TGTGCCAGCAGCTCCCGTGGTACACTAGGACTAGCATCCTACGAGCAGTACTTC
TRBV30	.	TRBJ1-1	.	CAWTREANTEAFF	TGTGCCTGGACAAGGGAGGCGAACACTGAAGCTTTCTTT
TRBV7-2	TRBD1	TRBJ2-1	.	CASTLSPGTDNEQFF	TGTGCCAGCACCCTAAGTCCAGGGACAGACAATGAGCAGTTCTTC
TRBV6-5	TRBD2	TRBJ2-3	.	CASRLAGTLWDTQYF	TGTGCCAGCAGGTTAGCGGGGACTCTTTGGGATACGCAGTATTTT
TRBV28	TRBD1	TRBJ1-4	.	CASSIRDRRNEKLFF	TGTGCCAGCAGCATCCGGGACAGACGTAATGAAAAACTGTTTTTT
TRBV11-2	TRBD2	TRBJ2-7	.	CASSPGTSGRDPHEQYF	TGTGCCAGCAGCCCGGGGACTAGCGGGAGGGATCCCCACGAGCAGTACTTC
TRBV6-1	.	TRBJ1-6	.	CASSEEGLGYNSPLHF	TGTGCCAGCAGTGAAGAGGGGCTCGGGTATAATTCACCCCTCCACTTT
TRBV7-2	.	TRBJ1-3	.	CASSLGDMGLGNTIYF	TGTGCCAGCAGCTTAGGTGACATGGGGCTCGGAAACACCATATATTTT
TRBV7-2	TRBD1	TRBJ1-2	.	CASSSSDRARYGYTF	TGTGCCAGCAGCTCATCGGACAGGGCTCGCTATGGCTACACCTTC
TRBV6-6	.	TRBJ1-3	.	CASSPRIPGVSGNTIYF	TGTGCCAGCAGTCCCCGGATACCGGGGGTTTCTGGAAACACCATATATTTT
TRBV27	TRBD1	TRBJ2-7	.	CASRPGTGASYEQYF	TGTGCCAGCAGGCCCGGGACAGGGGCCTCCTACGAGCAGTACTTC
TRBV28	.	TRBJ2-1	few	CASSQRAGFNNEQFF	TGTGCCAGCAGCCAAAGGGCGGGTTTCAACAATGAGCAGTTCTTC
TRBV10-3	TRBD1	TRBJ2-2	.	CAISPLKTGGTTGELFF	TGTGCCATCAGTCCCTTGAAGACAGGGGGGACCACCGGGGAGCTGTTTTTT
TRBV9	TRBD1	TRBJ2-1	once	CASSEDRSSYNEQFF	TGTGCCAGCAGCGAGGACAGGAGCTCCTACAATGAGCAGTTCTTC
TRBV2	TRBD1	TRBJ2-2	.	CASGTRQGATVLPNTGELFF	TGTGCCAGCGGGACCAGACAGGGGGCAACGGTTCTCCCTAACACCGGGGAGCTGTTTTTT
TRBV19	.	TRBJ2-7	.	CASSMGGIIYEQYF	TGTGCCAGTAGTATGGGCGGGATAATCTACGAGCAGTACTTC
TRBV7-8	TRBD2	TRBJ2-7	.	CASSWGTSGSGEQYF	TGTGCCAGCAGCTGGGGGACTAGCGGGAGTGGCGAGCAGTACTTC